Listed here are 14 T cell receptor beta chains from one sample, sequenced in a study of cytotoxic CD8 clonotypes in ibrutinib-treated CLL. Libraries were prepared by immunoSEQ multiplex PCR; TCRdb keeps only in-frame clonotypes and omits some of them. The table records 140,000 or so clones, around three quarters of them present only once. The source material was PBMCs, sampled after 12 months of ibrutinib treatment. These receptors all come from a human donor with chronic lymphocytic leukemia.

The rearrangement links TRBV6-4 to TRBJ2-1; 9 nucleotides agree with TRBD2. CDR1 and CDR2 from the germline V gene are MRHNA and SNTAGT. V shed 2 bases, J shed 2 bases, and the junction held 1 base outside the gene matches. This CDR3 has 15 amino acids. The CDR3, as DNA: TGTGCCAGCAGTGACATAGCGGGAGCCTACAATGAGCAGTTCTTC. It is translated as CASSDIAGAYNEQFF.

The chain couples TRBV4-1 to TRBJ1-5; 8 bases agree with TRBD1. This CDR3 region has 17 residues. CDR1 and CDR2 from the germline V gene are MGHRA and YSYEKL. The junction had 12 bases not matched to a gene; V was cut back by 4 bases and J by 4 bases. The CDR3 coding sequence is TGCGCCAGCAGCCCTTGGGGGACCCAGGGGGCGAATCAGCCCCAGCATTTT. It encodes CASSPWGTQGANQPQHF.

The chain couples TRBV11-2 to TRBJ2-2; TRBD2 agrees at 9 bases. The J segment lost 3 bases and the V segment lost 0 bases, leaving 11 bases of the junction unmatched. The CDR3 totals 19 residues. Germline lookup yields CDR1 SGHAT and CDR2 FQNNGV. In DNA, the CDR3 is TGTGCCAGCAGCTTAGATCTGAGGGGTGCGGGAGGGCACACCGGGGAGCTGTTTTTT. It yields the protein CASSLDLRGAGGHTGELFF. Supplemented by reference TRBV11-2 and TRBJ2-2, the full variable domain reads EAGVAQSPRYKIIEKRQSVAFWCNPISGHATLYWYQQILGQGPKLLIQFQNNGVVDDSQLPKDRFSAERLKGVDSTLKIQPAKLEDSAVYLCASSLDLRGAGGHTGELFFGEGSRLTVL.

The chain uses TRBV19 and TRBJ2-2, with 7 bases that match TRBD2. This CDR3 has 16 amino acids. V shed 1 base, J shed 3 bases, and the junction held 5 bases outside the gene matches. Germline CDR1 and CDR2: LNHDA and SQIVND (reference sequence). CDR3 region: CASSIAGRAYTGELFF. CDR3 DNA sequence: TGTGCCAGTAGTATAGCGGGGAGGGCGTACACCGGGGAGCTGTTTTTT.

This sequence joins TRBV7-9 and TRBJ1-4; the match to TRBD1 covers 10 bases. The germline V gene has CDR1 SEHNR and CDR2 FQNEAQ (reference sequence). The CDR3 has 15 residues. Germline trimming cut 1 base from V and 4 bases from J; bases unmatched to any gene: 0. The CDR3 spells CASSLGDRGNEKLFF. DNA of the CDR3: TGTGCCAGCAGCTTAGGGGACAGGGGTAATGAAAAACTGTTTTTT.

The CDR3 is CASSIVALAGLSGEELFF. DNA for the CDR3: TGTGCCAGTAGTATCGTTGCACTAGCGGGATTATCGGGGGAGGAGCTGTTTTTT. The chain has TRBV19 and TRBJ2-2; 10 bases fit TRBD2. Germline values: CDR1 LNHDA, CDR2 SQIVND (reference sequence). Unmatched junction bases numbered 17, after V lost 3 bases and J lost 10 bases. The CDR3 has 18 residues. The full variable domain, in which reference TRBV19 and TRBJ2-2 provide the parts outside the CDR3, is DGGITQSPKYLFRKEGQNVTLSCEQNLNHDAMYWYRQDPGQGLRLIYYSQIVNDFQKGDIAEGYSVSREKKESFPLTVTSAQKNPTAFYLCASSIVALAGLSGEELFFGEGSRLTVL.

The V and J genes are TRBV9 and TRBJ2-2; no reliable D call. The CDR3 sequence is 13 residues long. Trimming removed 4 bases at V and 0 bases at J, with 4 bases between. Germline CDR1 reads SGDLS; CDR2 reads YYNGEE. CDR3 in DNA: TGTGCCAGCAGCTTCGCGAACACCGGGGAGCTGTTTTTT. It encodes CASSFANTGELFF. The whole variable domain, remainder taken from reference TRBV9 and TRBJ2-2, is DSGVTQTPKHLITATGQRVTLRCSPRSGDLSVYWYQQSLDQGLQFLIQYYNGEERAKGNILERFSAQQFPDLHSELNLSSLELGDSALYFCASSFANTGELFFGEGSRLTVL.

The gene calls are TRBV5-6 and TRBJ2-3; 8 nucleotides match TRBD2. There are 16 residues in the CDR3. Germline CDR1 reads SGHDT; CDR2 reads YYEEEE. Unmatched junction bases numbered 14, after V lost 4 bases and J lost 7 bases. CDR3 residues: CASSLQTSARGYTQYF. CDR3 nucleotide sequence: TGTGCCAGCAGCCTACAGACTAGCGCGAGGGGGTATACGCAGTATTTT.

This chain links TRBV27 with TRBJ2-1; TRBD1 might be the D (6 bases). Germline CDR1 MNHEY, CDR2 SMNVEV (reference sequence). The V and J ends lost 5 bases and 4 bases respectively, with 15 bases between them. CDR3 size: 15 residues. CDR3 in amino acids: CASSARTALYNEQFF. Written as DNA, the CDR3 is TGTGCCAGCAGTGCCCGGACAGCCTTATACAATGAGCAGTTCTTC.

This clone was detected only a few times. The rearrangement joins TRBV25-1 to TRBJ1-2; D is unclear. Germline V gene lookup returns CDR1 MGHDK and CDR2 SYGVNS. V lost 5 bases, J lost 4 bases, and 14 bases lay in between. The CDR3 contains 14 residues. In nucleotides, the CDR3 is TGTGCCAGCAGTCCATTCGGGAGAGTCTATGGCTACACCTTC. Its protein product is CASSPFGRVYGYTF.

The J gene is TRBJ2-1, the V gene TRBV30; 9 bases match TRBD2. CDR1 is GTSNPN, CDR2 SVGIG, per germline (reference sequence). The CDR3 length is 17 residues. V lost 6 bases, J lost 8 bases, and 20 bases stayed unmatched. The CDR3 nucleotides read TGTGCCTGTTCGGGATTAGCGGGAGTTTTGGATTTCCATGAGCAGTTCTTC. It translates to CACSGLAGVLDFHEQFF.

The rearrangement links TRBV5-1 to TRBJ2-2; maybe TRBD2 (6 bases). Germline V lookup: CDR1 SGHRS, CDR2 YFSETQ. V was cut by 4 bases and J by 1 base, with 11 bases left in between. This CDR3 region has 15 residues. The CDR3 sequence is CASSVEGQNTGELFF. CDR3 sequence (DNA): TGCGCCAGCAGCGTGGAGGGGCAGAACACCGGGGAGCTGTTTTTT.

The rearrangement links TRBV7-9 to TRBJ2-4; D gene unclear. The CDR3 spans 15 residues. V lost 1 base and J lost 0, with 7 bases in between. Germline-derived CDR1 and CDR2 are SEHNR and FQNEAQ (reference sequence). CDR3: CASSLGVLAKNIQYF. CDR3 in DNA: TGTGCCAGCAGCTTAGGAGTCCTAGCCAAAAACATTCAGTACTTC.

This clone came up once. V and J are TRBV6-6 and TRBJ1-4; the D is unclear. The V end was cut by 8 bases, the J end by 8 bases, with 15 bases between. The CDR3 is 13 amino acids. CDR1 is MNHNY, CDR2 SVGAGI, per germline (reference sequence). DNA of the CDR3: TGTGCCAGCGGCGGGGAAGCTTGGGAAAAACTGTTTTTT. Amino acid sequence: CASGGEAWEKLFF.